These T cell receptor beta chains were read from a single sample in a study of cytomegalovirus exposure and HLA in healthy donors. The method was immunoSEQ multiplex PCR; TCRdb's version includes in-frame clones alone and lacks a portion of them. In the table there are fewer than 200,000 clones, more than 80% of which are singletons. Sequencing input: PBMCs. Receptor source: a young woman in good health and CMV-seronegative. Each CDR3 is given with its conserved first and last residue. The order of the fields is J gene, V gene, D gene, clone size, CDR3 DNA, CDR3 protein. A D gene is named only where the DNA matches it firmly. Size values are once, few and many counts, or a class for expanded clones, and some rows have none.

TRBJ2-1 | TRBV11-2 | TRBD2 | NA | TGTGCCAGCAGCCCCCCCGTCCTAGCGGGAGGATCGAATGAGCAGTTCTTC | CASSPPVLAGGSNEQFF
TRBJ2-3 | TRBV5-1 | NA | NA | TGCGCCAGCAGCACAGGGAGGGACACTAGCACAGATACGCAGTATTTT | CASSTGRDTSTDTQYF
TRBJ2-1 | TRBV27 | TRBD2 | once | TGTGCCAGCAGTTCACACGCCCCCATAGCGGGAATTTCGCTCAATGAGCAGTTCTTC | CASSSHAPIAGISLNEQFF
TRBJ2-6 | TRBV21-1 | NA | NA | TGTGCCAGCAGCAAAACTAGCGGGAGGGCTGATGGGGCCAACGTCCTGACTTTC | CASSKTSGRADGANVLTF
TRBJ2-5 | TRBV7-9 | TRBD2 | NA | TGTGCCAGCAGCCCCCCCGGACTTGGGGGGGAAGAGACCCAGTACTTC | CASSPPGLGGEETQYF
TRBJ2-3 | TRBV18 | NA | NA | TGTGCCAGCTCACCGGGAGGGGGGGCCGATACGCAGTATTTT | CASSPGGGADTQYF
TRBJ2-1 | TRBV9 | TRBD2 | few | TGTGCCAGCAGCCAAACTAGCGGGAGAGCTCACAATGAGCAGTTCTTC | CASSQTSGRAHNEQFF
TRBJ2-1 | TRBV7-8 | TRBD2 | NA | TGTGCCAGCAGCCAGTCTGGCGGGAGGTACAATGAGCAGTTCTTC | CASSQSGGRYNEQFF
TRBJ2-4 | TRBV4-1 | NA | NA | TGCGCCAGCAGCCAAGGCGGGAATGGGGCCATTCAGTACTTC | CASSQGGNGAIQYF
TRBJ1-1 | TRBV15 | NA | few | TGTGCCACCAGAAGGAGGGGAACGGTGAACACTGAAGCTTTCTTT | CATRRRGTVNTEAFF
TRBJ2-5 | TRBV21-1 | NA | NA | TGTGCCAGCAGCAAAGGGGACAGGTCAGGTGAGACCCAGTACTTC | CASSKGDRSGETQYF
TRBJ1-5 | TRBV6-5 | TRBD1 | NA | TGTGCCAGCAGTCTCGGACAGGCCCCACATCAGCCCCAGCATTTT | CASSLGQAPHQPQHF
TRBJ2-2 | TRBV5-4 | TRBD1 | NA | TGTGCCAGCAGCTCGAGGACAGGGGGCGTCGGGGAGCTGTTTTTT | CASSSRTGGVGELFF
TRBJ2-1 | TRBV19 | TRBD2 | few | TGTGCCAGTAGTATCGTGCCGAAGGCTAGCGGGAGCTCCTACAATGAGCAGTTCTTC | CASSIVPKASGSSYNEQFF
TRBJ2-1 | TRBV5-1 | TRBD2 | NA | TGCGCCAGCAGCTTTTTAGCGGGGGCTTACAATGAGCAGTTCTTC | CASSFLAGAYNEQFF
TRBJ2-7 | TRBV28 | NA | NA | TGTGCCAGCAGTTTAAGTAGCGTGAGCTCCTACGAGCAGTACTTC | CASSLSSVSSYEQYF
TRBJ2-1 | TRBV4-3 | TRBD2 | NA | TGCGCCAGCAGCCAAGCGTCTAGCGGTAGCTCCTACAATGAGCAGTTCTTC | CASSQASSGSSYNEQFF
TRBJ1-6 | TRBV10-2 | TRBD1 | few | TGCGCCAGCAGTGAGACCCCGGGACAGGGTTCACCCCTCCACTTT | CASSETPGQGSPLHF
TRBJ1-2 | TRBV15 | NA | NA | TGTGCCACCAGTGAGGGGACACTACCAGCTAACTATGGCTACACCTTC | CATSEGTLPANYGYTF
TRBJ1-6 | TRBV27 | NA | NA | TGTGCCAGCAGAGAAGACAGAGTGATTAATTCACCCCTCCACTTT | CASREDRVINSPLHF
TRBJ1-1 | TRBV20-1 | NA | NA | TGCAGTGCTAACCGAGGGGAAGCTTTCTTT | CSANRGEAFF
TRBJ1-5 | TRBV19 | TRBD1 | NA | TGTGCCAGTAGTTTGACAGGGGGCAATCAGCCCCAGCATTTT | CASSLTGGNQPQHF
TRBJ2-7 | TRBV27 | NA | NA | TGTGCCAGCAGTCTCAGGGGTGGGTACGAGCAGTACTTC | CASSLRGGYEQYF
TRBJ2-6 | TRBV7-9 | TRBD1 | NA | TGTTCCAGCGGACAGGGCTCTGGGGCCAACGTCCTGACTTTC | CSSGQGSGANVLTF
TRBJ1-2 | TRBV7-9 | TRBD1 | NA | TGTTCCAGCAGCTTAGTGGACAGGGGGCCTGGCTACACCTTC | CSSSLVDRGPGYTF
TRBJ2-7 | TRBV18 | TRBD2 | NA | TGTGCCAGCTCACCACCGCGGGGGGGGTACGAGCAGTACTTC | CASSPPRGGYEQYF
TRBJ1-3 | TRBV6-1 | NA | NA | TGTGCCAGCATAGAGGCTAGCTCTGGAAACACCATATATTTT | CASIEASSGNTIYF
TRBJ1-4 | TRBV6-6 | NA | NA | TGTGCCAGCAGTTACGGGGAGAAGGAAGATGAAAAACTGTTTTTT | CASSYGEKEDEKLFF